These 18 T cell receptor beta chains came from one sample sequenced in a study of shared clonotypes between healthy human individuals. Sequenced by immunoSEQ multiplex PCR; TCRdb stores in-frame clones only, minus some. Among over a million clones listed, around 74% were seen once. The sequenced sample was memory CD4+ T cells sorted from blood. Subset defined: CD45RA-negative fraction. The receptors derive from a man aged 18 to 30 in good health.

This clone was recorded once. The chain is built from TRBV10-2 and TRBJ2-1; 13 nucleotides match TRBD2. The trim removed 6 bases at V and 5 bases at J, leaving 7 bases unmatched. The CDR3 totals 16 residues. Germline V lookup: CDR1 WSHSY, CDR2 SAAADI. CDR3 in amino acids: CASSKPTSGRHNEQFF. The DNA of the CDR3 is TGCGCCAGCAGCAAACCGACTAGCGGGAGGCACAATGAGCAGTTCTTC.

The chain couples TRBV7-2 to TRBJ2-5, with 8 positions matching TRBD1. This CDR3 has 14 residues. CDR1 is SGHTA and CDR2 is FQGNSA in the germline V gene. V was pared by 5 bases and J by 4 bases, with 6 bases of the junction left unmatched. Here the CDR3 DNA reads TGTGCCAGCAGCGCAGACAGGGGAAGAGAGACCCAGTACTTC. Its protein is CASSADRGRETQYF.

The gene calls are TRBV28 and TRBJ2-1, with TRBD1 matching over 8 bases. Per the germline V gene, CDR1 is MDHEN and CDR2 is SYDVKM. V gave up 5 bases and J gave up 8 bases; unmatched junction bases: 5. CDR3 size: 13 residues. Written as DNA, the CDR3 is TGTGCCAGCAGTCAGCAGGGGGCTCATGAGCAGTTCTTC. This encodes CASSQQGAHEQFF.

CDR3 sequence reads: CASSGQGAGVGRADEQYF. DNA for the CDR3: TGTGCCAGCAGTGGACAGGGGGCAGGGGTCGGTCGGGCCGACGAGCAGTACTTC. This chain connects TRBV6-1 to TRBJ2-7; the match to TRBD1 covers 10 bases. This CDR3 contains 18 residues. V shed 4 bases, J shed 5 bases, and the junction held 17 bases outside the gene matches. Germline values: CDR1 MNHNS, CDR2 SASEGT.

J is TRBJ2-5 and V is TRBV6-5, with D perhaps matching TRBD1 (6 bases). V gave up 5 bases and J gave up 7 bases, with 8 bases separating them. CDR3 length: 11 amino acids. The germline V gene has CDR1 MNHEY and CDR2 SVGAGI. Here the CDR3 reads CASSNRVTQYF. The DNA for the CDR3 is TGTGCCAGCAGTAACAGGGTGACCCAGTACTTC.

This clone came up a few times. This sequence joins TRBV28 and TRBJ1-2; D is undetermined. The CDR3 loop spans 14 amino acids. Germline assignment: CDR1 MDHEN and CDR2 SYDVKM. The V end lost 2 bases, the J end lost 4 bases, and 11 bases lay between the germline ends. The CDR3 is CASSLKGVTYGYTF. DNA for the CDR3: TGTGCCAGCAGTTTAAAGGGCGTCACCTATGGCTACACCTTC.

The gene calls are TRBV7-2 and TRBJ2-2; 7 bases map to TRBD2. Germline assignment: CDR1 SGHTA and CDR2 FQGNSA. This CDR3 spans 16 amino acids. V shed 3 bases, J shed 0 bases, and the junction held 4 bases outside the gene matches. DNA of the CDR3: TGTGCCAGCAGCTTCCTAGCGGTCGCGAACACCGGGGAGCTGTTTTTT. Protein: CASSFLAVANTGELFF.

The rearrangement uses TRBV7-9 and TRBJ1-2; TRBD1 agrees at 8 bases. CDR1 SEHNR and CDR2 FQNEAQ come from the germline V gene (reference sequence). The CDR3 covers 16 residues. J was trimmed by 3 bases and V by 3 bases; bases with no gene match: 9. The CDR3, as DNA: TGTGCCAGCAGCTTCCAGACCCCGGGACAGGACTATGGCTACACCTTC. As protein: CASSFQTPGQDYGYTF.

This sequence joins TRBV7-9 and TRBJ1-2; D gene unclear. CDR3 size: 14 residues. V shed 2 bases and J shed 6 bases, with 13 bases lying between them. The V gene's germline CDR1 is SEHNR and CDR2 FQNEAQ (reference sequence). The CDR3 reads CASSLRVGEDGYTF. CDR3 nucleotides: TGTGCCAGCAGCTTACGGGTCGGGGAGGATGGCTACACCTTC.

V is TRBV21-1 and J is TRBJ2-5; the table names TRBD2, a call not compared with the DNA. TRBV21-1 is given as a pseudogene. CDR3 length: 16 residues. CDR3 in amino acids: CASSKGRGDPQETQYF. The CDR3, as DNA: TGTGCCAGCAGCAAAGGGCGGGGCGATCCCCAAGAGACCCAGTACTTC.

With respect to this clone: Other DNA sequences from this sample encode an identical CDR3 as well. The chain couples TRBV6-6 to TRBJ2-7, with TRBD1 identical over 9 bases. The CDR3 has 14 residues. Unmatched junction bases numbered 6, after V lost 6 bases and J lost 3 bases. Germline assignment: CDR1 MNHNY and CDR2 SVGAGI (reference sequence). This chain's CDR3 is CASSSPGQGYEQYF. The DNA for the CDR3 is TGTGCCAGCAGCTCTCCGGGACAGGGCTACGAGCAGTACTTC.

This clone was found once. The genes are TRBV6-1 and TRBJ2-1; 10 bases agree with TRBD2. V shed 3 bases, J shed 8 bases, and the junction held 7 bases outside the gene matches. CDR1 is MNHNS, CDR2 SASEGT, per germline. The CDR3 runs 15 residues. The CDR3 DNA follows: TGTGCCAGCAGTGACAGCGGGGGGGCTGTTGATGAGCAGTTCTTC. It specifies CASSDSGGAVDEQFF.

V gene TRBV5-1 combines with J gene TRBJ1-1, with 10 bases that match TRBD1. The length of the CDR3 is 18 residues. V gave up 4 bases and J gave up 6 bases; unmatched junction bases: 18. Germline loops: CDR1 SGHRS, CDR2 YFSETQ. CDR3: CASSPGLSTGGWWAEAFF. In DNA form, the CDR3 reads TGCGCCAGCAGCCCAGGCTTGTCGACAGGGGGCTGGTGGGCTGAAGCTTTCTTT.

V usage is TRBV13 and J usage is TRBJ2-7; weak D call: TRBD1 (5 bases). This CDR3 has 17 residues. Trimming stripped 1 base from V and 0 bases from J, with 16 bases between. Looked up from germline, CDR1 is PRHDT and CDR2 is FYEKMQ (reference sequence). Here the CDR3 DNA reads TGTGCCAGCAGCTTAGTTTCTCACAGGACGAGCTCCTACGAGCAGTACTTC. This encodes CASSLVSHRTSSYEQYF.

This clone came up a few times. The rearrangement links TRBV7-8 to TRBJ1-5, with TRBD1 identical over 7 bases. V shed 5 bases, J shed 3 bases, and the junction held 16 bases outside the gene matches. The length of the CDR3 is 18 residues. Germline V gene sequence: CDR1 SGHVS, CDR2 FQNEAQ. DNA for the CDR3: TGTGCCAGCAGCCCGCCTAGGCGGCCAGGGGGGTTCAATCAGCCCCAGCATTTT. It codes for CASSPPRRPGGFNQPQHF.

A note on this clone: The sample has other DNA sequences that encode this CDR3 too. V is TRBV5-4 and J is TRBJ1-2; D remains unclear. Trimming removed 0 bases at V and 4 bases at J, with 7 bases between. Germline CDR1 and CDR2: SGHNT and YYREEE (reference sequence). The CDR3 consists of 13 residues. CDR3 DNA sequence: TGTGCCAGCAGCTTGGAGGGATCCTATGGCTACACCTTC. This sequence encodes CASSLEGSYGYTF.

This clone was observed a few times. V usage is TRBV10-1 and J usage is TRBJ1-5; D uncertain. The CDR3 loop spans 13 amino acids. Trimming took off 3 bases at V and 9 bases at J, with 12 bases between the two ends. Germline V lookup: CDR1 WNHNN, CDR2 SYGVQD (reference sequence). CDR3 in DNA: TGCGCCAGCAGTGACTCCGCAGGCTGGCCCCAGCATTTT. Its protein is CASSDSAGWPQHF.

V gene TRBV4-2 combines with J gene TRBJ2-3, with TRBD2 identical over 12 bases. The CDR3 covers 18 residues. With V trimmed by 4 bases and J by 0 bases, 8 bases remained unmatched. From germline, CDR1 is LGHNA and CDR2 YNFKEQ. The CDR3 bases are TGTGCCAGCAGCCTTCCTAGCGGGGGGGGTCCTAGCACAGATACGCAGTATTTT. This codes for CASSLPSGGGPSTDTQYF.